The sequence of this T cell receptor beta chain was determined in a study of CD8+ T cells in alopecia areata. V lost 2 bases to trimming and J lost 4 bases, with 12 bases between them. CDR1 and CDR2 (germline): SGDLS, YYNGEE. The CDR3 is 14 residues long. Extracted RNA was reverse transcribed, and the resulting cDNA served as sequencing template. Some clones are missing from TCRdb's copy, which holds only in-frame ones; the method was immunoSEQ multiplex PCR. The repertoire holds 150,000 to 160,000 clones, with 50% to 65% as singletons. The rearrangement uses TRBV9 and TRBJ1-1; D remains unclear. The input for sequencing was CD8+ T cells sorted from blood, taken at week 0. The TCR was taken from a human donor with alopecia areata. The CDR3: CASSVFRKGTEAFF. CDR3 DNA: TGTGCCAGCAGCGTTTTCAGGAAGGGCACTGAAGCTTTCTTT.